This passage covers 19 T cell receptor beta chains from one sample sequenced in a study of radiotherapy plus CTLA-4 blockade in lung cancer. Method: immunoSEQ multiplex PCR; TCRdb's copy keeps in-frame clones and lacks some. The sample gives tens of thousands of clones, 70% to 80% of which show up once; about 2.7% is in the top ten. This specimen consisted of peripheral blood, obtained from a patient treated with radiotherapy plus ipilimumab. Every receptor here comes from a human donor with non-small cell lung cancer whose response to radiotherapy plus ipilimumab could not be evaluated.

The J gene is TRBJ2-2, the V gene TRBV10-2; 7 bases align to TRBD2. The CDR3 is 14 amino acids. The V segment lost 6 bases and the J segment 5 bases; nucleotides outside the gene matches: 6. The germline CDR1 and CDR2 sequences are WSHSY and SAAADI. CDR3: CASSPAGSTGELFF. Written as DNA, the CDR3 is TGCGCCAGCAGCCCAGCGGGGTCGACCGGGGAGCTGTTTTTT.

V is TRBV5-1 and J is TRBJ2-2, with D perhaps matching TRBD1 (7 bases). The CDR3 contains 15 residues. Trimming stripped 4 bases from V and 0 bases from J, with 10 bases between. Germline CDR1 reads SGHRS; CDR2 reads YFSETQ. CDR3 sequence: CASSRGTANTGELFF. The CDR3 region has the DNA TGCGCCAGCAGCCGCGGGACAGCGAACACCGGGGAGCTGTTTTTT.

The count of this clone is one. This chain uses TRBV6-1 with TRBJ2-7; the match to TRBD1 covers 9 bases. V lost 6 bases and J lost 6; bases outside the gene matches: 12. The CDR3 spans 15 residues. Looked up from germline, CDR1 is MNHNS and CDR2 is SASEGT. CDR3 nucleotides: TGTGCCAGCAGGAGGCGGGGGACAGGGCGAATCGAGCAGTACTTC. It yields the protein CASRRRGTGRIEQYF.

This sequence joins TRBV25-1 and TRBJ1-6; D possibly corresponds to TRBD1 (5 bases). Deletions cut 6 bases from V and 7 bases from J, with 7 bases between. Germline V CDR1 and CDR2: MGHDK, SYGVNS. The CDR3 is 12 residues long. In DNA, the CDR3 is TGTGCCAGCAGGGGGCCCAATTCACCCCTCCACTTT. Translating gives CASRGPNSPLHF.

V is TRBV2 and J is TRBJ2-7; 7 bases fit TRBD1. CDR1 and CDR2 (germline): SNHLY, FYNNEI. The CDR3 consists of 13 residues. Trimming removed 6 bases from V and 4 bases from J; junction bases left unmatched: 6. CDR3 region: CASRTGTPYEQYF. CDR3 bases: TGTGCCAGCAGGACAGGGACCCCTTACGAGCAGTACTTC.

The chain employs TRBV2 and TRBJ2-5, with 7 positions matching TRBD1. The J call may not be correct, given that the DNA end is closer to TRBJ2-7. There are 14 residues in the CDR3. The germline gives CDR1 SNHLY, CDR2 FYNNEI. The CDR3 region is CASRRQGSKAEQYF. The DNA for the CDR3 is TGTGCCAGCAGGAGACAGGGCTCTAAGGCCGAGCAGTACTTC.

This rearrangement joins TRBV5-1 to TRBJ2-7, with TRBD2 as a possible D gene (6 bases). CDR3 length: 15 amino acids. Trimming took 1 base from V and 4 from J, leaving 15 bases between them. Germline CDR1 SGHRS, CDR2 YFSETQ. The chain's CDR3 is CASSLQVGGAYEQYF. The CDR3 DNA is TGCGCCAGCAGCTTGCAGGTGGGAGGTGCTTACGAGCAGTACTTC.

This rearrangement joins TRBV5-1 to TRBJ2-2, with TRBD2 identical over 11 bases. Germline V CDR1 and CDR2: SGHRS, YFSETQ. There are 15 residues in the CDR3. Trimming at V came to 6 bases and at J to 4 bases, leaving 5 bases not matched to a gene. The CDR3 DNA reads TGCGCCAGCACATACCTAGCGGGGGGCACCGGGGAGCTGTTTTTT. It yields the protein CASTYLAGGTGELFF.

V gene TRBV6-5 combines with J gene TRBJ2-1, with D uncertain. The CDR3 totals 10 residues. Trimming removed 8 bases from V and 10 bases from J, with 9 bases in between. CDR1 and CDR2 from the germline V gene are MNHEY and SVGAGI. CDR3 nucleotides: TGTGCCAGCCATGACACGGAGCAGTTCTTC. This codes for CASHDTEQFF.

J is TRBJ2-3 and V is TRBV10-3; D gene ambiguous. CDR3 size: 12 residues. The germline V and J ends were trimmed by 7 bases and 1 base, with 6 bases remaining between them. Looked up from germline, CDR1 is ENHRY and CDR2 is SYGVKD. The DNA of the CDR3 is TGTGCCATCATGGCAGGCACAGATACGCAGTATTTT. Translating gives CAIMAGTDTQYF.

The V and J genes are TRBV7-9 and TRBJ2-3; D is ambiguous. The V gene's germline CDR1 is SEHNR and CDR2 FQNEAQ (reference sequence). The CDR3 is made up of 14 amino acids. Trimming left V 1 base short and J 2 bases short, with 7 bases between. The CDR3 sequence is CASSLEPVTDTQYF. The DNA for the CDR3 is TGTGCCAGCAGCTTAGAGCCGGTCACAGATACGCAGTATTTT.

The chain couples TRBV5-4 to TRBJ1-4; D unresolved. The CDR3 is made up of 14 amino acids. Germline CDR1 is SGHNT and CDR2 is YYREEE (reference sequence). V gave up 3 bases and J gave up 0 bases, with 6 bases separating them. The CDR3 sequence is CASSSKSTNEKLFF. The CDR3 coding sequence is TGTGCCAGCAGCTCTAAATCAACTAATGAAAAACTGTTTTTT. Full variable domain (outside the CDR3, taken from reference TRBV5-4 and TRBJ1-4): ETGVTQSPTHLIKTRGQQVTLRCSSQSGHNTVSWYQQALGQGPQFIFQYYREEENGRGNFPPRFSGLQFPNYSSELNVNALELDDSALYLCASSSKSTNEKLFFGSGTQLSVL.

The gene calls are TRBV7-2 and TRBJ1-1; 12 nucleotides match TRBD1. The germline V gene encodes CDR1 SGHTA and CDR2 FQGNSA. Germline trimming cut 3 bases from V and 8 bases from J; bases unmatched to any gene: 4. The CDR3 is 14 residues long. The CDR3 DNA reads as TGTGCCAGCAGCTTCGGGGACAGGGGGCGAGAAGCTTTCTTT. As protein: CASSFGDRGREAFF.

With regard to this clone: At one of its ends the junction is not consistent with the germline gene, which may arise from a read error. The chain has TRBV7-9 and TRBJ1-5, with 7 bases that match TRBD1. The CDR3 contains 16 residues. The germline V gene has CDR1 SEHNR and CDR2 FQNEAQ (reference sequence). In DNA, the CDR3 is TGCGCCAGCAGCCAAGATTTAAGACAGGGACATCAGCCCCAGCATTTT. This sequence encodes CASSQDLRQGHQPQHF.

The rearrangement uses TRBV7-3 and TRBJ1-4; possible D gene TRBD1, 5 bases. CDR3 size: 15 residues. CDR1 and CDR2 from the germline V gene are SGHTA and FQGTGA. Trimming cost V 5 bases and J 5 bases, with 15 bases left between them. CDR3 protein: CASSPGGKPNEKLFF. As DNA, the CDR3 is TGTGCCAGCAGCCCCGGGGGGAAGCCGAATGAAAAACTGTTTTTT.

In this sample, this clone turned up a few times. The chain joins TRBV5-8 to TRBJ2-1; D perhaps matches TRBD1 (6 bases). CDR1 and CDR2 from the germline V gene are SGHTS and YDEGEE. The CDR3 totals 10 residues. The CDR3 loop reads CATKQGNEFF. The CDR3 DNA follows: TGTGCTACCAAACAGGGAAACGAGTTCTTC.

This chain joins TRBV7-9 and TRBJ1-1; no clear D. The V end was cut by 1 base, the J end by 1 base, with 10 bases between. The germline V gene encodes CDR1 SEHNR and CDR2 FQNEAQ (reference sequence). The CDR3 sequence is 15 residues long. The CDR3: CASSLGALENTEAFF. The CDR3 DNA reads TGTGCCAGCAGCTTAGGCGCTCTTGAGAACACTGAAGCTTTCTTT.

The V gene is TRBV19, the J gene TRBJ1-1, with TRBD1 identical over 8 bases. V gave up 3 bases and J gave up 5 bases; unmatched junction bases: 14. This CDR3 spans 17 amino acids. Germline CDR1 reads LNHDA; CDR2 reads SQIVND (reference sequence). The CDR3 reads CASSIRDRGARGTEAFF. In DNA form, the CDR3 reads TGTGCCAGTAGTATCCGAGACAGGGGCGCCCGAGGGACTGAAGCTTTCTTT.

V and J are TRBV7-9 and TRBJ2-7; maybe TRBD1 (6 bases). The length of the CDR3 is 16 residues. In germline, CDR1 is SEHNR, CDR2 FQNEAQ (reference sequence). V was cut by 2 bases and J by 0 bases, with 14 bases left in between. CDR3 amino acids: CASSLYQGIRSYEQYF. CDR3 nucleotides: TGTGCCAGCAGCTTATACCAGGGGATTCGCTCCTACGAGCAGTACTTC.